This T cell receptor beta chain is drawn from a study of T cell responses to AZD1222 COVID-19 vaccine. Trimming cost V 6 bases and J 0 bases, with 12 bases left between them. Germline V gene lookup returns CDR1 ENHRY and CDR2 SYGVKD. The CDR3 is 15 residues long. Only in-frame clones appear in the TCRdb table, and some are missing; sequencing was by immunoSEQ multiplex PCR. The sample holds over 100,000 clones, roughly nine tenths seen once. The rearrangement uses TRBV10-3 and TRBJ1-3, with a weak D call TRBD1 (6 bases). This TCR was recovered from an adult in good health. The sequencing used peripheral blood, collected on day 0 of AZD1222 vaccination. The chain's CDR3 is CAIRDRSYSGNTIYF. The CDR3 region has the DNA TGTGCCATCAGAGACAGGTCGTACTCTGGAAACACCATATATTTT.